Below, 32 T cell receptor beta chains from the same sample are listed, as sequenced in a study of CD8 T cell repertoires and HIV-1 epitope variants. These receptors have no identified antigens. The repertoire was sequenced with immunoSEQ multiplex PCR; TCRdb's copy has only in-frame clones and lacks some. The table records some 3,000 clones, 73% of them present only once. Specimen: cultured CD8+ T cells derived from PBMCs. These receptors came from a male donor with HIV.

The CDR3 region has the DNA TGCGCCAGCAGCTTGGAGAAAGAAGGGGATACGCAGTATTTT. Protein product: CASSLEKEGDTQYF. This sequence joins TRBV5-1 and TRBJ2-3; D gene ambiguous. CDR1 is SGHRS, CDR2 YFSETQ, per germline. V gave up 0 bases and J gave up 6 bases, with 11 bases separating them. The CDR3 loop spans 14 amino acids.

The chain uses TRBV15 and TRBJ2-1; 8 bases match TRBD1. The CDR3 extends over 15 amino acids. Losses at the gene ends were 5 bases for V and 5 bases for J; bases not matched to a gene: 8. Germline-derived CDR1 and CDR2 are LNHNV and YYDKDF (reference sequence). The CDR3 sequence: CATSEDRADNNEQFF. DNA for the CDR3: TGTGCCACCAGCGAGGACAGGGCGGACAACAATGAGCAGTTCTTC.

This chain connects TRBV27 to TRBJ2-3; 9 bases align to TRBD2. The CDR3 length is 16 residues. Germline CDR1 reads MNHEY; CDR2 reads SMNVEV (reference sequence). V dropped 3 bases and J dropped 4; count of bases not matched to a gene: 8. CDR3 residues: CASSFDSGSLADTQYF. CDR3 in DNA: TGTGCCAGCAGTTTCGATAGCGGGAGTTTAGCAGATACGCAGTATTTT.

The rearrangement links TRBV6-5 to TRBJ2-5; weak D call: TRBD1 (6 bases). The CDR3 runs to 15 residues. The germline CDR1 and CDR2 sequences are MNHEY and SVGAGI. V was cut by 6 bases and J by 1 base, with 15 bases left in between. CDR3 in amino acids: CASSGLRQVQETQYF. Written as DNA, the CDR3 is TGTGCCAGCAGCGGACTCCGACAGGTCCAAGAGACCCAGTACTTC.

The chain links TRBV7-8 to TRBJ2-1, with D uncertain. The CDR3 has 15 residues. Trimming cost V 5 bases and J 0 bases, with 11 bases left between them. Germline-derived CDR1 and CDR2 are SGHVS and FQNEAQ. CDR3 DNA: TGTGCCAGCAGCCCTGGGTTGGCCTCCTACAATGAGCAGTTCTTC. Amino acid sequence: CASSPGLASYNEQFF.

The rearrangement joins TRBV19 to TRBJ2-7, with TRBD2 identical over 10 bases. This CDR3 region has 16 residues. J gave up 4 bases and V 3 bases, and 9 bases lay outside the gene matches. Per germline, CDR1 LNHDA and CDR2 SQIVND (reference sequence). CDR3 amino acids: CASSIDLTSGVYEQYF. DNA for the CDR3: TGTGCCAGTAGTATCGACTTAACTAGCGGGGTATACGAGCAGTACTTC.

This clone was counted between two and nine times. This sequence joins TRBV25-1 and TRBJ1-5; D is ambiguous. V lost 2 bases to trimming and J lost 3 bases, with 8 bases between them. The length of the CDR3 is 14 residues. The germline V gene has CDR1 MGHDK and CDR2 SYGVNS. The CDR3 region has the DNA TGTGCCAGCAGTGAAGGTCCGTTCAATCAGCCCCAGCATTTT. The encoded protein is CASSEGPFNQPQHF.

The CDR3 protein is CASSLEQAYQPQHF. CDR3 DNA sequence: TGTGCCAGCAGTTTAGAACAGGCATATCAGCCCCAGCATTTT. V gene TRBV28 combines with J gene TRBJ1-5; D is perhaps TRBD1 (5 bases). Germline loops: CDR1 MDHEN, CDR2 SYDVKM. CDR3 size: 14 residues. The V and J ends lost 2 bases and 5 bases respectively, with 10 bases between them.

This chain links TRBV7-9 with TRBJ2-1; TRBD2 aligns across 11 bases. Germline V gives CDR1 SEHNR, CDR2 FQNEAQ (reference sequence). CDR3 length: 18 amino acids. Losses at the gene ends were 1 base for V and 4 bases for J; bases not matched to a gene: 9. CDR3 region: CASSLDLAGGTTYNEQFF. CDR3 DNA: TGTGCCAGCAGCTTAGATCTAGCGGGGGGAACGACATACAATGAGCAGTTCTTC.

V usage is TRBV6-6 and J usage is TRBJ2-5; TRBD1 is a possible D gene (6 bases). The germline V gene encodes CDR1 MNHNY and CDR2 SVGAGI (reference sequence). The CDR3 has 15 amino acids. Trimming took off 0 bases at V and 3 bases at J, with 11 bases between the two ends. The CDR3 here is CASSYSRAGEETQYF. The CDR3, as DNA: TGTGCCAGCAGTTACTCGCGGGCAGGGGAAGAGACCCAGTACTTC.

The chain is built from TRBV11-2 and TRBJ1-1, with a possible D match to TRBD1 (5 bases). V was trimmed by 0 bases and J by 5 bases, leaving 13 bases between them. This CDR3 is built from 15 residues. Germline values: CDR1 SGHAT, CDR2 FQNNGV. The CDR3 DNA reads as TGTGCCAGCAGCTTAGATTGGCAGGGAAGGACTGAAGCTTTCTTT. Its protein is CASSLDWQGRTEAFF. Full variable domain (rest looked up from reference TRBV11-2 and TRBJ1-1): EAGVAQSPRYKIIEKRQSVAFWCNPISGHATLYWYQQILGQGPKLLIQFQNNGVVDDSQLPKDRFSAERLKGVDSTLKIQPAKLEDSAVYLCASSLDWQGRTEAFFGQGTRLTVV.

This chain joins TRBV27 and TRBJ2-5; a possible D gene is TRBD2 (5 bases). The CDR3 consists of 15 residues. CDR1 and CDR2 from the germline V gene are MNHEY and SMNVEV (reference sequence). V was trimmed by 6 bases and J by 2 bases, leaving 16 bases between them. The DNA for the CDR3 is TGTGCCAGCAGCTCCGCCGGGATAGATCAAGAGACCCAGTACTTC. This sequence encodes CASSSAGIDQETQYF.

This sequence joins TRBV5-1 and TRBJ2-5; D is possibly TRBD2 (6 bases). The germline gives CDR1 SGHRS, CDR2 YFSETQ. This CDR3 has 16 residues. Trimming took off 3 bases at V and 4 bases at J, with 19 bases between the two ends. CDR3 residues: CASSYNSGEVGETQYF. CDR3 in DNA: TGCGCCAGCAGCTATAATTCGGGGGAGGTGGGAGAGACCCAGTACTTC.

The chain is built from TRBV5-6 and TRBJ1-4; TRBD1 aligns across 7 bases. Trimming at V came to 1 base and at J to 7 bases, leaving 4 bases not matched to a gene. Per germline, CDR1 SGHDT and CDR2 YYEEEE. The length of the CDR3 is 14 residues. The CDR3 nucleotides are TGTGCCAGCAGCTTGCGAGGGGGCGTTGAAAAACTGTTTTTT. It yields the protein CASSLRGGVEKLFF.

This chain uses TRBV7-2 with TRBJ2-1; D is uncertain. The CDR3 runs 14 residues. Germline assignment: CDR1 SGHTA and CDR2 FQGNSA. V lost 0 bases, J lost 6 bases, and 9 bases lay in between. CDR3 residues: CASSLAGPPNEQFF. In DNA, the CDR3 is TGTGCCAGCAGCTTAGCAGGGCCCCCCAATGAGCAGTTCTTC. The whole variable domain, remainder taken from reference TRBV7-2 and TRBJ2-1, is GAGVSQSPSNKVTEKGKDVELRCDPISGHTALYWYRQSLGQGLEFLIYFQGNSAPDKSGLPSDRFSAERTGGSVSTLTIQRTQQEDSAVYLCASSLAGPPNEQFFGPGTRLTVL.

This rearrangement joins TRBV7-8 to TRBJ2-2, with 12 nucleotides matching TRBD2. Germline V gene lookup returns CDR1 SGHVS and CDR2 FQNEAQ. The CDR3 has 17 residues. V trimming: 5 bases; J trimming: 6 bases; junction bases outside the gene matches: 10. The CDR3 DNA is TGTGCCAGCAGCCAAAGGACTAGCGGGATAAACTCCGGGGAGCTGTTTTTT. Translating gives CASSQRTSGINSGELFF.

This chain uses TRBV6-6 with TRBJ2-2; TRBD1 aligns across 10 bases. Germline lookup yields CDR1 MNHNY and CDR2 SVGAGI (reference sequence). Unmatched junction bases numbered 7, after V lost 7 bases and J lost 8 bases. The CDR3 consists of 14 residues. CDR3 amino acids: CASTLGQGQGELFF. CDR3 nucleotide sequence: TGTGCCAGCACCTTGGGACAGGGGCAGGGGGAGCTGTTTTTT.

The chain links TRBV28 to TRBJ1-1; no firm D call. Trimming left V 6 bases short and J 0 bases short, with 17 bases between. CDR1 and CDR2 (germline): MDHEN, SYDVKM. The CDR3 length is 16 residues. The DNA for the CDR3 is TGTGCCAGCAGCCCGAACCTCTCATCTATGAACACTGAAGCTTTCTTT. As protein: CASSPNLSSMNTEAFF.

The chain is built from TRBV28 and TRBJ1-4, with 10 bases aligning to TRBD1. The germline V gene encodes CDR1 MDHEN and CDR2 SYDVKM. The CDR3 covers 16 residues. V trimming: 5 bases; J trimming: 4 bases; junction bases outside the gene matches: 7. CDR3 sequence: CASSGNDRGLNEKLFF. CDR3 bases: TGTGCCAGCAGTGGAAACGACAGGGGGCTTAATGAAAAACTGTTTTTT.

This clone occurred a few times. The genes are TRBV19 and TRBJ1-1; D is uncertain. The V and J ends lost 10 bases and 5 bases respectively, with 23 bases between them. The CDR3 is 15 residues long. CDR1 is LNHDA and CDR2 is SQIVND in the germline V gene (reference sequence). CDR3 sequence reads: CATSGSTTSDTEAFF. CDR3 sequence (DNA): TGTGCCACTTCGGGAAGTACGACGTCCGATACTGAAGCTTTCTTT. Full variable domain (rest looked up from reference TRBV19 and TRBJ1-1): DGGITQSPKYLFRKEGQNVTLSCEQNLNHDAMYWYRQDPGQGLRLIYYSQIVNDFQKGDIAEGYSVSREKKESFPLTVTSAQKNPTAFYLCATSGSTTSDTEAFFGQGTRLTVV.

This clone was counted a single time. This chain joins TRBV4-2 and TRBJ2-3; 10 bases line up with TRBD2. The germline gives CDR1 LGHNA, CDR2 YNFKEQ. The CDR3 is 16 residues long. Trimming at V came to 4 bases and at J to 3 bases, leaving 7 bases not matched to a gene. CDR3 sequence reads: CASSPTSGKDTDTQYF. The CDR3, as DNA: TGTGCCAGCAGCCCCACTAGCGGGAAAGATACAGATACGCAGTATTTT.

The chain is built from TRBV28 and TRBJ2-5; D call uncertain. Per the germline V gene, CDR1 is MDHEN and CDR2 is SYDVKM. Between the trimmed V and J ends, which lost 6 bases and 1 base, there was a span of 18 bases. This CDR3 spans 16 amino acids. CDR3 sequence reads: CASSPRPLPGQETQYF. The DNA for the CDR3 is TGTGCCAGCAGCCCCCGCCCCCTGCCAGGCCAAGAGACCCAGTACTTC.

This chain joins TRBV7-2 and TRBJ1-2; possibly TRBD1 for D (5 bases). The CDR3 length is 15 residues. Between the trimmed V and J ends, which lost 5 bases and 6 bases, there was a span of 19 bases. In germline, CDR1 is SGHTA, CDR2 FQGNSA. CDR3 residues: CASSIPGGGDHGYTF. CDR3 nucleotide sequence: TGTGCCAGCAGCATCCCCGGCGGCGGGGACCATGGCTACACCTTC.

This sequence joins TRBV25-1 and TRBJ1-6; unclear D gene. Germline V gene data show CDR1 as MGHDK and CDR2 as SYGVNS. This CDR3 is built from 13 residues. Trimming took 7 bases from V and 7 from J, leaving 11 bases between them. The CDR3, as DNA: TGTGCCAGCATTCAATCGGGAAATTCACCCCTCCACTTT. Translating it yields CASIQSGNSPLHF.

V is TRBV9 and J is TRBJ2-2; D tentatively reads TRBD1 or TRBD2 (7 bases each). The germline gives CDR1 SGDLS, CDR2 YYNGEE. Trimming removed 4 bases from V and 3 bases from J, with 10 bases in between. This CDR3 contains 14 residues. CDR3 DNA sequence: TGTGCCAGCAGCTCAGGGGGGGACACCGGGGAGCTGTTTTTT. Translated, it gives CASSSGGDTGELFF.

The rearrangement uses TRBV5-4 and TRBJ1-2; 10 positions match TRBD1. Germline V lookup: CDR1 SGHNT, CDR2 YYREEE (reference sequence). V lost 4 bases, J lost 5 bases, and 5 bases stayed unmatched. The CDR3 has 14 amino acids. CDR3 protein: CASSPGTGVYGYTF. CDR3 DNA sequence: TGTGCCAGCAGCCCAGGGACAGGGGTTTATGGCTACACCTTC.

V is TRBV2 and J is TRBJ2-1; the match to TRBD2 covers 11 bases. Germline values: CDR1 SNHLY, CDR2 FYNNEI. This CDR3 spans 15 amino acids. V was clipped by 7 bases and J by 5 bases; unmatched bases: 7. The CDR3: CASTQGLAAHNEQFF. The CDR3 DNA reads as TGTGCCAGCACCCAGGGACTAGCGGCGCACAATGAGCAGTTCTTC.

The CDR3 region has the DNA TGCAGCGTTGATGGACAGGGAATCTATGGCTACACCTTC. Its protein is CSVDGQGIYGYTF. This chain joins TRBV29-1 and TRBJ1-2; 8 nucleotides agree with TRBD1. CDR1 and CDR2 from the germline V gene are SQVTM and ANQGSEA. There are 13 residues in the CDR3. V lost 3 bases to trimming and J lost 4 bases; unmatched junction nucleotides: 4. The complete variable domain, with remaining parts taken from reference TRBV29-1 and TRBJ1-2, reads SAVISQKPSRDICQRGTSLTIQCQVDSQVTMMFWYRQQPGQSLTLIATANQGSEATYESGFVIDKFPISRPNLTFSTLTVSNMSPEDSSIYLCSVDGQGIYGYTFGSGTRLTVV.

The chain combines TRBV2 with TRBJ1-2; no reliable D call. This CDR3 contains 13 residues. The V end lost 11 bases, the J end lost 0 bases, and 13 bases lay between the germline ends. Per the germline V gene, CDR1 is SNHLY and CDR2 is FYNNEI. Written as DNA, the CDR3 is TGTGCCCGGGAGCCCGCAGCTAACTATGGCTACACCTTC. Translating gives CAREPAANYGYTF.

The rearrangement joins TRBV5-1 to TRBJ1-2; 9 positions match TRBD1. The CDR3 runs 15 residues. In germline, CDR1 is SGHRS, CDR2 YFSETQ. V was clipped by 3 bases and J by 4 bases; unmatched bases: 7. The CDR3 bases are TGCGCCAGCAGCTCTATGACAGGGGGAAGCTATGGCTACACCTTC. Translation gives CASSSMTGGSYGYTF. The full variable domain, completed using reference TRBV5-1 and TRBJ1-2, is KAGVTQTPRYLIKTRGQQVTLSCSPISGHRSVSWYQQTPGQGLQFLFEYFSETQRNKGNFPGRFSGRQFSNSRSEMNVSTLELGDSALYLCASSSMTGGSYGYTFGSGTRLTVV.

This clone showed up just a few times. This chain joins TRBV11-2 and TRBJ2-5; D possibly corresponds to TRBD1 (6 bases). Germline assignment: CDR1 SGHAT and CDR2 FQNNGV. The CDR3 runs to 13 residues. V lost 5 bases and J 5 bases, leaving 12 bases between the germline ends. CDR3 nucleotides: TGTGCCAGCAGCCGGGACATTGGCGAGACCCAGTACTTC. Protein: CASSRDIGETQYF.

DNA of the CDR3: TGTGCCAGCAGCCAAGTGACAGGGAGGGAGGGATACAATGAGCAGTTCTTC. It specifies CASSQVTGREGYNEQFF. This sequence joins TRBV4-2 and TRBJ2-1; D assignment may be TRBD1 or TRBD2 (7 bases each). Germline V gives CDR1 LGHNA, CDR2 YNFKEQ. The CDR3 is 17 amino acids. Trimming took 1 base from V and 4 from J, leaving 17 bases between them.